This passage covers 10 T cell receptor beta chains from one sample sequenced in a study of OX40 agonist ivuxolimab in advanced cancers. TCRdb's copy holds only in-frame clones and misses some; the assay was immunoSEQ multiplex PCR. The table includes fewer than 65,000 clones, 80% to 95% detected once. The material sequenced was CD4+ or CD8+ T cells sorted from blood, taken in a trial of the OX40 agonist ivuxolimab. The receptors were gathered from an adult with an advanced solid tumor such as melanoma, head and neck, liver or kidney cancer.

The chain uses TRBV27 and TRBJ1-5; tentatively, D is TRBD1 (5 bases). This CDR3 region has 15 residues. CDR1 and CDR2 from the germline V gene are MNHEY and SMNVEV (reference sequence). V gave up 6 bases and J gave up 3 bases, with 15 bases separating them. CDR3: CASRGHQGPNQPQHF. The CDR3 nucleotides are TGTGCCAGCAGGGGGCACCAGGGACCCAATCAGCCCCAGCATTTT.

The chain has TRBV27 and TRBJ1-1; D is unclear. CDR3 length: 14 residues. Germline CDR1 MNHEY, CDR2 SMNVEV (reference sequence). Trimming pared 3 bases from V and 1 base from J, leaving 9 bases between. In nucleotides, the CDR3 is TGTGCCAGCAGTTTGTTAGGACCGAACACTGAAGCTTTCTTT. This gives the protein CASSLLGPNTEAFF.

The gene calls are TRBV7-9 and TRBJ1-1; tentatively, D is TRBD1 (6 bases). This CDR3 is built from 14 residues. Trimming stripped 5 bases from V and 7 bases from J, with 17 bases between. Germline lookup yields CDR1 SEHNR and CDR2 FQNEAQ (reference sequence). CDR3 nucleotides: TGTGCCAGCAGCGACGGTGGGGGGGCGCGTGAAGCTTTCTTT. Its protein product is CASSDGGGAREAFF.

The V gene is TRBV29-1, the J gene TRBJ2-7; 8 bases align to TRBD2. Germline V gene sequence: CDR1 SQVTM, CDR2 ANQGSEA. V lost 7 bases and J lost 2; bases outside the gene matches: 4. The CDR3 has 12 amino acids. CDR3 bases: TGCAGCGCAACTAGCGGAGCCTACGAGCAGTACTTC. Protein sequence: CSATSGAYEQYF.

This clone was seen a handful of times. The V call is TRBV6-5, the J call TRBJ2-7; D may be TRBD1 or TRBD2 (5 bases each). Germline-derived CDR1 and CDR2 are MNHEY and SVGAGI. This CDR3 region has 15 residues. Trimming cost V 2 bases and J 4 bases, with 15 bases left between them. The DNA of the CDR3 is TGTGCCAGCAGTTACACCCCCGATGAGGGGTACGAGCAGTACTTC. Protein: CASSYTPDEGYEQYF.

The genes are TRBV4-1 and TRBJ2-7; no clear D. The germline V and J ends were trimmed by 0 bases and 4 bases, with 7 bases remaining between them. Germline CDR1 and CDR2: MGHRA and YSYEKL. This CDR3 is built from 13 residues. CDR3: CASSQDLPYEQYF. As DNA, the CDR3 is TGCGCCAGCAGCCAAGATTTACCTTACGAGCAGTACTTC.

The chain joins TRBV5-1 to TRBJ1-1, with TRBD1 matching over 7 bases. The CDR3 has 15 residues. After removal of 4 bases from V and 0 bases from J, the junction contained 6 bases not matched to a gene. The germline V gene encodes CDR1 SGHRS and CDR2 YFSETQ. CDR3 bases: TGCGCCAGCAGCGAGGGACAGCCTATGAACACTGAAGCTTTCTTT. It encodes CASSEGQPMNTEAFF.

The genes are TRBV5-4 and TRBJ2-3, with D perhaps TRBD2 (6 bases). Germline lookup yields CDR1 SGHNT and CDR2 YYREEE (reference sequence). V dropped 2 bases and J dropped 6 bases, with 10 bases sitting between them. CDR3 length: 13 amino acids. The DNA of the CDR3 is TGTGCCAGCAGCTTAACGGGGGAGGATACGCAGTATTTT. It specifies CASSLTGEDTQYF.

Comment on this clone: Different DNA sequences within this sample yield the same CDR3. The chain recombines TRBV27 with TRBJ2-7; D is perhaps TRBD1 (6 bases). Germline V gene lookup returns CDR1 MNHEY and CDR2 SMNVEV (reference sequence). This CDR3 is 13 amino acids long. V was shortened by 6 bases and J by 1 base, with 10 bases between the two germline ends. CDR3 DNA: TGTGCCAGCAGCTTAGGACAGTCCTACGAGCAGTACTTC. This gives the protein CASSLGQSYEQYF.

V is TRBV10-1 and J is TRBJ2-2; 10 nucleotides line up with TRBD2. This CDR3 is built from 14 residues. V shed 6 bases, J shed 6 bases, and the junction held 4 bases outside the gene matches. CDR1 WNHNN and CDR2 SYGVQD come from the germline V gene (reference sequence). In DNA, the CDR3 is TGCGCCAGCAGCCTAGCGGGGGCTGCCGGGGAGCTGTTTTTT. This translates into CASSLAGAAGELFF.